This T cell receptor (beta chain) was profiled in a study of blood T cell repertoires in COVID-19. Study overall: Sites in the United States, Italy and Spain provided acute and convalescent COVID-19 samples.

TCRdb's copy holds only in-frame clones and misses some; the assay was immunoSEQ multiplex PCR. Found here are approximately 270,000 clones, roughly nine tenths of them singletons; the top ten hold 1.2%. Participant age was 18 to 89 years, and participants resided in 20 to 30 US areas. This receptor was taken from a human donor in a cohort exposed to, infected with or recovered from COVID-19 (not recorded which). The donor label of this sample is uncertain. The sequencing sample was made of PBMCs or T cells enriched from blood (not recorded which).

The CDR3 loop reads CASSQRTGRLLSYGYTF. The CDR3 region has the DNA TGCGCCAGCAGCCAGAGGACAGGGCGCCTCTTATCCTATGGCTACACCTTC. This chain joins TRBV4-3 and TRBJ1-2; 8 positions match TRBD1. The J segment lost 4 bases and the V segment lost 3 bases, leaving 13 bases of the junction unmatched. Germline CDR1 LGHNA, CDR2 YSLEER. This CDR3 is 17 amino acids long.